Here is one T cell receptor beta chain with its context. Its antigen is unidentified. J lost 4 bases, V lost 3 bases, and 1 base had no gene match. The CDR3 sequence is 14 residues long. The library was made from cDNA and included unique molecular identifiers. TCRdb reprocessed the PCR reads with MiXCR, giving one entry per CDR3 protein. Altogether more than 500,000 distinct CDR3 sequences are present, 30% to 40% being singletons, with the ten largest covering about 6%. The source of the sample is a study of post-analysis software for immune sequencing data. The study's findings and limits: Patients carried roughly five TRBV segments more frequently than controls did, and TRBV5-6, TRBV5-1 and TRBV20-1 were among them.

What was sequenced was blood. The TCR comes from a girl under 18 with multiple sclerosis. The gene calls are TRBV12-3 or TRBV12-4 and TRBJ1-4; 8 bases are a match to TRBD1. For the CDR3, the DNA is TGTGCCAGCAGTTTCGGACAGGGTAATGAAAAACTGTTTTTT. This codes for CASSFGQGNEKLFF.